A selection of T cell receptor beta chains follows, all from one sample in a study of cytomegalovirus exposure and HLA in healthy donors. Here immunoSEQ multiplex PCR was the method, and the copy in TCRdb shows in-frame clones only, minus some. The table records about 98,000 clones, roughly nine tenths of them present only once. The sequencing sample was made of PBMCs. Receptor source: a woman aged 30 to 39 in good health and CMV-seronegative. Each CDR3 is given with its conserved first and last residue. Fields, in order: J gene, D gene, clone size, V gene, CDR3 DNA, CDR3 protein. D genes are given only for firm matches. Clone size is not always given. Where it is, it says once, few, many or a class for expanded clones.

>TRBJ2-1|TRBD2|.|TRBV10-3
TGTGCCATCACCCAAGGACTAGCGGGGGACAATGAGCAGTTCTTC
CAITQGLAGDNEQFF
>TRBJ1-3|TRBD1|.|TRBV7-2
TGTGCCAGCAGCTTAGTCCCGGCAGGGGGCCGAAACACCATATATTTT
CASSLVPAGGRNTIYF
>TRBJ2-3|TRBD2|.|TRBV5-1
TGCGCCAGCAGCCGAGATAGCGGGACAGATACGCAGTATTTT
CASSRDSGTDTQYF
>TRBJ2-5|.|.|TRBV5-4
TGTGCCAGCAGCACCCCAGGTCAGGGGACGACAGAGACCCAGTACTTC
CASSTPGQGTTETQYF
>TRBJ2-6|.|.|TRBV5-6
TGTGCCAGCAGCCTAGTTGGCGGGGAGGCATACTCTGGGGCCAACGTCCTGACTTTC
CASSLVGGEAYSGANVLTF
>TRBJ2-1|.|.|TRBV6-1
TGTGCCAGCAGTAAAATCGGACAGAAGCAGTTCTTC
CASSKIGQKQFF
>TRBJ1-1|.|.|TRBV7-2
TGTGCCAGCAGCTCTGAGATGAACACTGAAGCTTTCTTT
CASSSEMNTEAFF
>TRBJ2-2|.|.|TRBV20-1
TGCAGTGCTTGGGGGGCCGGGGAGCTGTTTTTT
CSAWGAGELFF
>TRBJ1-1|.|.|TRBV7-3
TGTGCCAGCAGCTTAGGGGAGACTGAAGCTTTCTTT
CASSLGETEAFF
>TRBJ1-1|.|few|TRBV19
TGTGCCAGTAGTACGGACAGGAACACTGAAGCTTTCTTT
CASSTDRNTEAFF
>TRBJ2-1|.|.|TRBV21-1
TGTGCCAGCAGACCGTACAGGCTAAACAATGAGCAGTTCTTC
CASRPYRLNNEQFF
>TRBJ1-1|.|.|TRBV12-5
TGTGCTAGTGGTTTGGTCGGGGGGTTCACTGAAGCTTTCTTT
CASGLVGGFTEAFF
>TRBJ2-5|.|.|TRBV7-3
TGTGCCAGCAGCTTATCCAGGGGAGGGGGCCAAGAGACCCAGTACTTC
CASSLSRGGGQETQYF
>TRBJ2-1|TRBD2|.|TRBV5-1
TGCGCCAGCAGCTTGGGCCGGGACTATCCCTACAATGAGCAGTTCTTC
CASSLGRDYPYNEQFF
>TRBJ1-5|.|.|TRBV10-3
TGTGCCATCAGTGAGACCACAGGGAAAGATCAGCATTTT
CAISETTGKDQHF
>TRBJ2-1|.|.|TRBV27
TGTGCCAGCAGCCTACTCGTCACAGGTTCCTCCTACAATGAGCAGTTCTTC
CASSLLVTGSSYNEQFF
>TRBJ2-5|.|few|TRBV2
TGTGCCAGCAGCCTTTCTAGAGAGACCCAGTACTTC
CASSLSRETQYF
>TRBJ1-3|TRBD1|.|TRBV10-3
TGTGCCATCAGCCGGACAGGGTTAAACACCATATATTTT
CAISRTGLNTIYF
>TRBJ2-3|.|once|TRBV28
TGTGCCAGCAGTTTAAGGCGGGGCAGCGTAGATACGCAGTATTTT
CASSLRRGSVDTQYF
>TRBJ2-1|.|.|TRBV11-3
TGTGCCAGCAGCACTACTCAGTATGAGCAGTTCTTC
CASSTTQYEQFF
>TRBJ2-5|.|.|TRBV6-4
TGTGCCAGCAGCATGCAACAGGGAGCGGCCCAGTACTTC
CASSMQQGAAQYF
>TRBJ2-3|.|.|TRBV5-1
TGCGCCAGCAGCCCGGGTCTGTCTAGCACAGATACGCAGTATTTT
CASSPGLSSTDTQYF
>TRBJ2-2|TRBD2|.|TRBV7-6
TGTGCCAGCAGCTTTGCGGCTAGCGGGAGGACCGGGGAGCTGTTTTTT
CASSFAASGRTGELFF
>TRBJ2-5|.|.|TRBV5-1
TGCGCCAGCAGCTTGGGGCAGGGTGGTGAGACCCAGTACTTC
CASSLGQGGETQYF
>TRBJ2-1|TRBD2|.|TRBV2
TGTGCCAGCGCGCGTAGCGGGAGCGGCTACAATGAGCAGTTCTTC
CASARSGSGYNEQFF
>TRBJ1-1|.|.|TRBV5-1
TGCGCCAGCAGCTTGGGTCCAGGGAACCCTGAAGCTTTCTTT
CASSLGPGNPEAFF
>TRBJ2-7|TRBD2|.|TRBV28
TGTGCCAGCAGTTTACGGACTAGCGGGAACGGCGAGCAGTACTTC
CASSLRTSGNGEQYF
>TRBJ2-4|.|.|TRBV7-2
TGTGCCAGCAGCTTGTCGGGCAAAAACATTCAGTACTTC
CASSLSGKNIQYF
>TRBJ2-3|TRBD2|.|TRBV27
TGTGCCAGCAGTTTGGGGGACTATAAACTCACAGATACGCAGTATTTT
CASSLGDYKLTDTQYF
>TRBJ2-3|TRBD2|.|TRBV18
TGTGCCAGCTCACGACTAGCGGGGGGCCAGCCAAGCACAGATACGCAGTATTTT
CASSRLAGGQPSTDTQYF
>TRBJ2-3|TRBD2|.|TRBV7-3
TGTGCCAGCAGCGTGTCGACTAGCGGGGGTGGAGATACGCAGTATTTT
CASSVSTSGGGDTQYF
>TRBJ2-7|TRBD1|.|TRBV9
TGTGCCAGCAGCCCCCTCGGACAGGCCGCCTACGAGCAGTACTTC
CASSPLGQAAYEQYF
>TRBJ2-3|.|few|TRBV29-1
TGCAGCGTTGAAGATCGGGGGAACACAGATACGCAGTATTTT
CSVEDRGNTDTQYF
>TRBJ1-3|TRBD1|.|TRBV6-5
TGTGCCAGCACCCTACGGGGACAGGGTCGAAACACCATATATTTT
CASTLRGQGRNTIYF
>TRBJ2-6|.|.|TRBV2
TGTGCCAGCAGAGGGGCTGGGCCCGATCGCTCTGGGGCCAACGTCCTGACTTTC
CASRGAGPDRSGANVLTF
>TRBJ2-7|TRBD2|few|TRBV4-2
TGTGCCAGCAGCCAATTACCCTCTACTAGCGCTCAGTACTTC
CASSQLPSTSAQYF
>TRBJ1-5|.|.|TRBV28
TGTGCCAGCGGGCAGACAAAGGGGGACAATCAGCCCCAGCATTTT
CASGQTKGDNQPQHF
>TRBJ2-3|.|.|TRBV15
TGTGCCACCGAACCGGGACTGGGGACAGATACGCAGTATTTT
CATEPGLGTDTQYF
>TRBJ2-4|TRBD2|few|TRBV19
TGTGCCAGTAGTATTGACGTAGCGGGAGGGCCGGCCAAAAACATTCAGTACTTC
CASSIDVAGGPAKNIQYF
>TRBJ2-1|.|.|TRBV7-3
TGTGCCAGCAGCCCTAGGGCGGGACCACTTTACAATGAGCAGTTCTTC
CASSPRAGPLYNEQFF
>TRBJ2-7|.|.|TRBV19
TGTGCCAGTAGTGCGGGACTCAGACTTAAGGGCGAGCAGTACTTC
CASSAGLRLKGEQYF
>TRBJ2-7|TRBD2|.|TRBV5-6
TGTGCCAGCACCCTCGGGGGGGGACTAGCCGGCGAGCAGTACTTC
CASTLGGGLAGEQYF
>TRBJ1-6|.|.|TRBV6-5
TGTGCCAGCAGTTACTGGACTCTTACAAATTCACCCCTCCACTTT
CASSYWTLTNSPLHF
>TRBJ2-5|.|.|TRBV4-3
TGCGCCAGCAGCCAAGATCTGTTTCGGGGGGAGACCCAGTACTTC
CASSQDLFRGETQYF
>TRBJ2-7|TRBD2|.|TRBV19
TGTGCCAGTAGTCCCAACGGAGCGGGAATCTCTAAGACCCCCTACGAGCAGTACTTC
CASSPNGAGISKTPYEQYF
>TRBJ2-7|.|.|TRBV6-1
TGTGCCAGCACTACAGAGGGGGGGAAGAACTACGAGCAGTACTTC
CASTTEGGKNYEQYF